These 26 T cell receptor beta chains were sequenced from one sample in a study of T cell responses to AZD1222 COVID-19 vaccine. Sequencing was performed with immunoSEQ multiplex PCR; in TCRdb, only in-frame clones are kept and a portion is missing. The table lists roughly 97,000 clones, roughly 90% of them singletons. The source was peripheral blood, collected on day 0 of AZD1222 vaccination. These receptors were collected from an adult in good health.

The V and J genes are TRBV6-6 and TRBJ1-5, with 7 nucleotides matching TRBD1. The V segment lost 6 bases and the J segment 0 bases; nucleotides outside the gene matches: 2. The CDR3 has 14 amino acids. In germline, CDR1 is MNHNY, CDR2 SVGAGI (reference sequence). The CDR3 coding sequence is TGTGCCAGCAGGGGACAGAATAGCAATCAGCCCCAGCATTTT. Translation: CASRGQNSNQPQHF.

The chain combines TRBV13 with TRBJ1-6, with 7 bases aligning to TRBD1. Losses at the gene ends were 0 bases for V and 9 bases for J; bases not matched to a gene: 8. Germline CDR1 is PRHDT and CDR2 is FYEKMQ (reference sequence). The CDR3 extends over 16 amino acids. The CDR3 here is CASSLGRQGTRSPLHF. The CDR3 DNA is TGTGCCAGCAGCTTAGGCCGACAGGGTACTCGTTCACCCCTCCACTTT.

V usage is TRBV6-1 and J usage is TRBJ2-5, with 7 bases aligning to TRBD1. The germline V gene encodes CDR1 MNHNS and CDR2 SASEGT. V lost 2 bases to trimming and J lost 13 bases; unmatched junction nucleotides: 10. This CDR3 comprises 13 residues. The CDR3 sequence is CASSEFVTGERYF. The CDR3 bases are TGTGCCAGCAGTGAATTCGTCACAGGGGAGCGGTACTTC.

The chain combines TRBV7-2 with TRBJ2-7; D is unresolved. CDR1 is SGHTA and CDR2 is FQGNSA in the germline V gene. Deletions cut 2 bases from V and 0 bases from J, with 11 bases between. CDR3 size: 15 residues. CDR3 residues: CASSLRVGISYEQYF. CDR3 sequence (DNA): TGTGCCAGCAGCTTAAGGGTAGGAATCTCCTACGAGCAGTACTTC.

The J gene is TRBJ1-2, the V gene TRBV7-6; a weak D match, TRBD1 (5 bases). This CDR3 contains 14 residues. Germline V lookup: CDR1 SGHVS, CDR2 FNYEAQ. The ends were cut back, 3 bases at V and 8 bases at J, with 16 bases in the middle. The CDR3 sequence is CASSLGRDWGGYTF. In nucleotides, the CDR3 is TGTGCCAGCAGCTTGGGCCGGGACTGGGGGGGCTACACCTTC.

This rearrangement joins TRBV11-2 to TRBJ2-1; TRBD2 matches 10 bases. The germline CDR1 and CDR2 sequences are SGHAT and FQNNGV. Germline trimming cut 8 bases from V and 5 bases from J; bases unmatched to any gene: 9. The CDR3 sequence is 15 residues long. In nucleotides, the CDR3 is TGTGCCAGCCGATTAGCGGGGGGCCCAAACAATGAGCAGTTCTTC. This encodes CASRLAGGPNNEQFF.

This clone has just one count. The chain joins TRBV5-1 to TRBJ2-5; D is perhaps TRBD2 (6 bases). CDR3 length equals 15 residues. Germline CDR1 SGHRS, CDR2 YFSETQ. V was clipped by 4 bases and J by 2 bases, with 15 bases between them. Written as DNA, the CDR3 is TGCGCCAGCAGCCGGGGACGGGGGAAGCAAGAGACCCAGTACTTC. This gives the protein CASSRGRGKQETQYF.

The chain joins TRBV6-5 to TRBJ1-5; D gene uncertain. CDR3 size: 15 residues. Trimming stripped 0 bases from V and 6 bases from J, with 12 bases between. The germline gives CDR1 MNHEY, CDR2 SVGAGI. The CDR3 coding sequence is TGTGCCAGCAGTTACTCGAGTCGGGGTGGTCAGCCCCAGCATTTT. This sequence encodes CASSYSSRGGQPQHF.

The chain is built from TRBV6-5 and TRBJ2-3; no firm D call. The CDR3 is made up of 11 amino acids. Trimming cost V 8 bases and J 4 bases, with 7 bases left between them. CDR1 MNHEY and CDR2 SVGAGI come from the germline V gene. Written as DNA, the CDR3 is TGTGCCAGCTCAATCTCAGATACGCAGTATTTT. It yields the protein CASSISDTQYF.

The gene calls are TRBV11-2 and TRBJ2-7; D unresolved. V lost 3 bases and J 7 bases, leaving 7 bases between the germline ends. This CDR3 spans 11 amino acids. Germline V lookup: CDR1 SGHAT, CDR2 FQNNGV. The CDR3 spells CASSFPNEQYF. CDR3 in DNA: TGTGCCAGCAGCTTTCCTAATGAGCAGTACTTC.

Points on this clone: A junction end diverges from the germline sequence, so it may reflect a read error. J is TRBJ2-1 and V is TRBV6-5; TRBD2 matches 11 bases. CDR3 size: 14 residues. Looked up from germline, CDR1 is MNHEY and CDR2 is SVGAGI. In DNA form, the CDR3 reads TGTGCCAGCAGTGACTCCGGACTAGCGGGCAAGCAGTTCTTC. It is translated as CASSDSGLAGKQFF.

J is TRBJ1-4 and V is TRBV5-1; no reliable D call. Germline V lookup: CDR1 SGHRS, CDR2 YFSETQ. The germline V and J ends were trimmed by 0 bases and 0 bases, with 6 bases remaining between them. The CDR3 is 15 residues long. CDR3 coding DNA: TGCGCCAGCAGCTTGGATCATACAACTAATGAAAAACTGTTTTTT. Amino acids: CASSLDHTTNEKLFF. The full variable domain, with the rest looked up from reference TRBV5-1 and TRBJ1-4, is KAGVTQTPRYLIKTRGQQVTLSCSPISGHRSVSWYQQTPGQGLQFLFEYFSETQRNKGNFPGRFSGRQFSNSRSEMNVSTLELGDSALYLCASSLDHTTNEKLFFGSGTQLSVL.

J is TRBJ2-7 and V is TRBV29-1, with TRBD1 matching over 9 bases. With V trimmed by 4 bases and J by 6 bases, 4 bases remained unmatched. CDR3 length equals 12 residues. Germline CDR1 reads SQVTM; CDR2 reads ANQGSEA. The DNA for the CDR3 is TGCAGCGTTGTTGGACAGGGGTCCGAGCAGTACTTC. Amino acids: CSVVGQGSEQYF.

This sequence joins TRBV9 and TRBJ2-7; D uncertain. Germline CDR1 reads SGDLS; CDR2 reads YYNGEE. This CDR3 has 14 amino acids. V was pared by 0 bases and J by 0 bases, with 7 bases between. As DNA, the CDR3 is TGTGCCAGCAGCGTAGATCAGGTCTCCTACGAGCAGTACTTC. This codes for CASSVDQVSYEQYF.

This clone was recorded once. This rearrangement joins TRBV28 to TRBJ1-1; TRBD1 matches 7 bases. In germline, CDR1 is MDHEN, CDR2 SYDVKM. The length of the CDR3 is 15 residues. V lost 7 bases to trimming and J lost 0 bases; unmatched junction nucleotides: 8. The chain's CDR3 is CASTQSDRVNTEAFF. In nucleotides, the CDR3 is TGTGCCAGCACTCAATCCGACAGGGTGAACACTGAAGCTTTCTTT. Variable domain in full (rest from reference TRBV28 and TRBJ1-1): DVKVTQSSRYLVKRTGEKVFLECVQDMDHENMFWYRQDPGLGLRLIYFSYDVKMKEKGDIPEGYSVSREKKERFSLILESASTNQTSMYLCASTQSDRVNTEAFFGQGTRLTVV.

The J gene is TRBJ1-1, the V gene TRBV20-1, with D uncertain. The length of the CDR3 is 11 residues. Germline V gene data show CDR1 as DFQATT and CDR2 as SNEGSKA (reference sequence). Between the trimmed V and J ends, which lost 6 bases and 12 bases, there was a span of 17 bases. The chain's CDR3 is CSALSTVIPFF. The CDR3 DNA sequence: TGCAGTGCCCTTAGCACAGTCATACCTTTCTTT.

The rearrangement uses TRBV12-3 or TRBV12-4 and TRBJ1-6, with D unclear. This CDR3 region has 12 residues. Trimming shortened V by 8 bases and J by 10 bases, and 12 bases separated the two germline ends. CDR3 in amino acids: CASRREHSPLHF. CDR3 DNA: TGTGCCAGCCGGAGGGAACACTCACCCCTCCACTTT.

This chain joins TRBV7-2 and TRBJ1-6; TRBD1 agrees at 10 bases. Germline CDR1 SGHTA, CDR2 FQGNSA. The CDR3 loop spans 19 amino acids. The V gene end was trimmed by 3 bases and the J gene end by 0 bases; junction bases not matched to a gene: 8. CDR3 in DNA: TGTGCCAGCAGCTTCCGGGACAGGGGCGCCAGCTCCTATAATTCACCCCTCCACTTT. Its protein is CASSFRDRGASSYNSPLHF.

Details on this clone: The same CDR3 can be traced to other DNA sequences in this sample. CDR3 sequence: CASSLGQGSYGYTF. The CDR3 DNA reads as TGTGCCAGCAGCTTAGGTCAGGGGAGCTATGGCTACACCTTC. The rearrangement links TRBV7-2 to TRBJ1-2, with a weak D call TRBD1 (6 bases). CDR1 is SGHTA, CDR2 FQGNSA, per germline. This CDR3 is built from 14 residues. The V and J ends lost 1 base and 4 bases respectively, with 10 bases between them.

The chain employs TRBV6-5 and TRBJ2-1; 7 bases line up with TRBD1. Per the germline V gene, CDR1 is MNHEY and CDR2 is SVGAGI. The CDR3 totals 16 residues. Losses at the gene ends were 0 bases for V and 4 bases for J; bases not matched to a gene: 6. For the CDR3, the DNA is TGTGCCAGCAGTTACTCGAGACAGGGACGATACAATGAGCAGTTCTTC. Translation gives CASSYSRQGRYNEQFF.

The chain joins TRBV3-1 (or the pseudogene TRBV3-2) to TRBJ1-2, with D possibly TRBD1 on 5 matching bases. Germline V CDR1 and CDR2: LGHDT, YNNKEL (reference sequence). The CDR3 runs to 15 residues. Trimming took 4 bases from V and 4 from J, leaving 16 bases between them. This CDR3 reads CASSLGTRGTYGYTF. CDR3 coding DNA: TGTGCCAGCAGCCTCGGGACCCGAGGGACCTATGGCTACACCTTC.

CDR3 protein: CASSSTATSNQPQHF. CDR3 in DNA: TGTGCCAGCAGTTCGACCGCAACTAGCAATCAGCCCCAGCATTTT. The chain is built from TRBV6-5 and TRBJ1-5; D unclear. Germline V gives CDR1 MNHEY, CDR2 SVGAGI. The CDR3 consists of 15 residues. The ends were cut back, 4 bases at V and 0 bases at J, with 10 bases in the middle.

V and J are TRBV25-1 and TRBJ1-3, with D possibly matching TRBD1 (6 bases). Trimming pared 5 bases from V and 0 bases from J, leaving 14 bases between. In germline, CDR1 is MGHDK, CDR2 SYGVNS. CDR3 length: 16 amino acids. The CDR3 is CASSPQQGSSGNTIYF. CDR3 DNA sequence: TGTGCCAGCAGTCCCCAACAGGGTAGCTCTGGAAACACCATATATTTT.

In DNA form, the CDR3 reads TGTGCCAGCAGCCCAGGGATCGGTAAGACTCAGCCCCAGCATTTT. Translating it yields CASSPGIGKTQPQHF. This chain joins TRBV7-2 and TRBJ1-5; D possibly corresponds to TRBD1 (5 bases). The CDR3 length is 15 residues. V lost 5 bases and J lost 6, with 17 bases in between. CDR1 SGHTA and CDR2 FQGNSA come from the germline V gene.

This sequence joins TRBV7-8 and TRBJ1-5; D gene ambiguous. Germline assignment: CDR1 SGHVS and CDR2 FQNEAQ. The CDR3 is made up of 14 amino acids. V lost 8 bases and J 6 bases, leaving 17 bases between the germline ends. The CDR3: CASDGVGVGQPQHF. The CDR3 bases are TGTGCCAGCGACGGGGTCGGCGTAGGTCAGCCCCAGCATTTT.

The rearrangement uses TRBV3-1 (or the pseudogene TRBV3-2) and TRBJ1-5; no reliable D call. The germline V gene encodes CDR1 LGHDT and CDR2 YNNKEL (reference sequence). The CDR3 runs to 12 residues. Trimming pared 5 bases from V and 4 bases from J, leaving 6 bases between. The CDR3 coding sequence is TGTGCCAGCAGCACGCTAAATCAGCCCCAGCATTTT. Its protein is CASSTLNQPQHF.